This T cell receptor beta chain originates from a study of T cells in localized non-small cell lung cancer. Study results and caveats: Higher blood T cell density went with longer overall survival.

Germline V lookup: CDR1 MDHEN, CDR2 SYDVKM. This CDR3 region has 15 residues. V lost 3 bases, J lost 5 bases, and 7 bases stayed unmatched. Data came from immunoSEQ multiplex PCR; TCRdb stores just in-frame clones and leaves some out. The sample lists 90,000 to 100,000 clones; just over 90% were seen once. Comment on this clone: No antigen is known for it.

This TCR derives from a woman aged 35 to 69 with stage II squamous cell lung carcinoma. The chain has TRBV28 and TRBJ1-5, with 7 bases that match TRBD1. Specimen: PBMCs, collected before any cancer treatment. Here the CDR3 reads CASSLRTGLHQPQHF. In DNA, the CDR3 is TGTGCCAGCAGTTTGAGGACAGGTCTTCATCAGCCCCAGCATTTT. Together with reference TRBV28 and TRBJ1-5, the CDR3 gives the full variable domain: DVKVTQSSRYLVKRTGEKVFLECVQDMDHENMFWYRQDPGLGLRLIYFSYDVKMKEKGDIPEGYSVSREKKERFSLILESASTNQTSMYLCASSLRTGLHQPQHFGDGTRLSIL.